The rows below give T cell receptor beta chains drawn from one sample of a study of blood T cell repertoires in COVID-19. Libraries were prepared by immunoSEQ multiplex PCR; TCRdb keeps only in-frame clonotypes and omits some of them. This repertoire shows 150,000 to 200,000 clones, roughly 82% found once; its top ten account for about 7.7%. Sequencing was carried out using peripheral blood. These TCRs come from a middle-aged woman with COVID-19, enrolled during active disease. CDR3s include the opening cysteine and the closing phenylalanine or tryptophan. A D gene is named only where the DNA matches it firmly. Expanded clones get a size class; other rows say once, few or many, or leave the size out.

D: .; V: TRBV2; size: .; J: TRBJ2-1; DNA: TGTGCCAGCGGACGGGACATAGTATACAATGAGCAGTTCTTC; CDR3: CASGRDIVYNEQFF
D: .; V: TRBV9; size: .; J: TRBJ2-5; DNA: TGTGCCAGCAGCGTAGGGGGTAGCGCAAAGTCCCAAGAGACCCAGTACTTC; CDR3: CASSVGGSAKSQETQYF
D: .; V: TRBV3-1/TRBV3-2; size: .; J: TRBJ2-3; DNA: TGTGCCAGCAGCCCCGGCACAGATACGCAGTATTTT; CDR3: CASSPGTDTQYF
D: .; V: TRBV28; size: few; J: TRBJ1-1; DNA: TGTGCCAGCAGTTTATCACCAGGGGTAAGGTACACTGAAGCTTTCTTT; CDR3: CASSLSPGVRYTEAFF
D: .; V: TRBV11-3; size: .; J: TRBJ2-1; DNA: TGTGCCAGCAGCTCCAGGGGCAGCTCCTACAATGAGCAGTTCTTC; CDR3: CASSSRGSSYNEQFF
D: .; V: TRBV27; size: .; J: TRBJ2-7; DNA: TGTGCCAGCAGTTATAGAGGCGAGCAGTACTTC; CDR3: CASSYRGEQYF
D: .; V: TRBV6-2/TRBV6-3; size: once; J: TRBJ2-5; DNA: TGTGCCAGCAGTTACGGGGGGGCGCTTTACCAAGAGACCCAGTACTTC; CDR3: CASSYGGALYQETQYF
D: TRBD1; V: TRBV5-8; size: .; J: TRBJ1-6; DNA: TGTGCCAGCAGCTTGGCCGGGACAGCCTCTAATTCACCCCTCCACTTT; CDR3: CASSLAGTASNSPLHF
D: .; V: TRBV5-4; size: once; J: TRBJ2-5; DNA: TGTGCCAGCAGCACCTTGACCCCCTCGGGGGAGACCCAGTACTTC; CDR3: CASSTLTPSGETQYF
D: TRBD1; V: TRBV6-2/TRBV6-3; size: .; J: TRBJ1-2; DNA: TGTGCCAGCAGTTACAGGAGGACAGGGAAAGCTGTTGGCTACACCTTC; CDR3: CASSYRRTGKAVGYTF
D: .; V: TRBV5-4; size: .; J: TRBJ2-7; DNA: TGTGCCAGCAGCTTGGAACTAGGGATATACGAGCAGTACTTC; CDR3: CASSLELGIYEQYF
D: .; V: TRBV27; size: .; J: TRBJ2-5; DNA: TGTGCCAGCAGCCGACCTGGTGAGGCCCAGTACTTC; CDR3: CASSRPGEAQYF
D: .; V: TRBV20-1; size: .; J: TRBJ1-1; DNA: TGCAGTGCTCAGAGCGGGACTGAAGCTTTCTTT; CDR3: CSAQSGTEAFF
D: .; V: TRBV5-4; size: .; J: TRBJ1-2; DNA: TGTGCCAGCAGTCCCTCGAACATCTATGGCTACACCTTC; CDR3: CASSPSNIYGYTF
D: .; V: TRBV30; size: once; J: TRBJ1-4; DNA: TGTGCCTGTTCCCGACAGATAAATGAAAAACTGTTTTTT; CDR3: CACSRQINEKLFF
D: TRBD1; V: TRBV3-1/TRBV3-2; size: once; J: TRBJ1-3; DNA: TGTGCCAGCAGCGGGGACAGGGTATCTGGAAACACCATATATTTT; CDR3: CASSGDRVSGNTIYF
D: .; V: TRBV29-1; size: .; J: TRBJ2-3; DNA: TGCAGCGTTGCTAGACGTGAGGGGGGGACAGATACGCAGTATTTT; CDR3: CSVARREGGTDTQYF
D: TRBD1; V: TRBV15; size: .; J: TRBJ1-4; DNA: TGTGCCACCAGCACCTCATTGGGACAGAATAATGAAAAACTGTTTTTT; CDR3: CATSTSLGQNNEKLFF
D: .; V: TRBV6-5; size: .; J: TRBJ2-7; DNA: TGTGCCAGCAGTTACGGCCCCTCCGAAGAGTACTTC; CDR3: CASSYGPSEEYF
D: .; V: TRBV21-1; size: .; J: TRBJ1-1; DNA: TGTGCCAGCAGCTTAACCGGGACTGCTACCATGAACACTGAAGCTTTCTTT; CDR3: CASSLTGTATMNTEAFF
D: .; V: TRBV6-2/TRBV6-3; size: .; J: TRBJ2-3; DNA: TGTGCCAGCAGTTCTACAGGGATCGCAGATACGCAGTATTTT; CDR3: CASSSTGIADTQYF
D: .; V: TRBV30; size: .; J: TRBJ2-7; DNA: TGTGCCTGGACCCCGACTACCTACGAGCAGTACTTC; CDR3: CAWTPTTYEQYF
D: TRBD1; V: TRBV7-8; size: .; J: TRBJ1-6; DNA: TGTGCCAGCAGCTTAGCGGGACAGGGAGGTGTTTCACCCCTCCACTTT; CDR3: CASSLAGQGGVSPLHF
D: TRBD1; V: TRBV7-2; size: .; J: TRBJ1-2; DNA: TGTGCCAGCAGTGGAACAGGGGTCTATGGCTACACCTTC; CDR3: CASSGTGVYGYTF
D: .; V: TRBV19; size: .; J: TRBJ1-4; DNA: TGTGCCAGTACTGCCCCGGGGGAAAAACTGTTTTTT; CDR3: CASTAPGEKLFF
D: .; V: TRBV2; size: once; J: TRBJ2-7; DNA: TGTGCCAGCAGTGATTCCGCAGGGTCCTACGAGCAGTACTTC; CDR3: CASSDSAGSYEQYF